This TCR beta chain was recorded in a study of shared clonotypes between healthy human individuals. The protocol was immunoSEQ multiplex PCR, while the TCRdb copy is restricted to in-frame clones and leaves out a portion. The sample includes fewer than 400,000 clones, approximately 79% seen only once; the top ten take around 10%. This clone has just a few counts. The antigen remains unidentified. Looked up from germline, CDR1 is SGHNT and CDR2 is YENEEA. With 1 base clipped from V and 5 bases from J, the junction kept 5 bases outside the gene matches. The CDR3 has 15 amino acids. Study-wide points: The sharing of 5% to 6.5% of naive CD4 clonotypes was seen across a few donors.

The clonotype comes from a man aged 25 to 40 in good health. Sequencing was carried out using memory CD4+ T cells sorted from blood. Subset in this sample: CD45RA-negative fraction. The chain has TRBV11-3 and TRBJ2-7; TRBD1 aligns across 10 bases. The CDR3 DNA is TGTGCCAGCAGCTTAGGCGGGACAGGGGTCCACGAGCAGTACTTC. It yields the protein CASSLGGTGVHEQYF. Full variable domain (outside the CDR3, taken from reference TRBV11-3 and TRBJ2-7): EAGVVQSPRYKIIEKKQPVAFWCNPISGHNTLYWYLQNLGQGPELLIRYENEEAVDDSQLPKDRFSAERLKGVDSTLKIQPAELGDSAVYLCASSLGGTGVHEQYFGPGTRLTVT.